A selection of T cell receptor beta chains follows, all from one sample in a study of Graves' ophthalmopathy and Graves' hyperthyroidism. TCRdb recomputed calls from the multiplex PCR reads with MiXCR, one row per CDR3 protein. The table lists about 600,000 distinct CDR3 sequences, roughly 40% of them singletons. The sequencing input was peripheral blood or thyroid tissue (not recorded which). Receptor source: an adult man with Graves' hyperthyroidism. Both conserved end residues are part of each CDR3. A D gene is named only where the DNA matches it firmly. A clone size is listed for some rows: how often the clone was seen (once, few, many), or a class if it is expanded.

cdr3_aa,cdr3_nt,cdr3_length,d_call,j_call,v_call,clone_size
CASSWVGLSGANVLTF,TGTGCCAGCAGTTGGGTAGGCCTCTCTGGGGCCAACGTCCTGACTTTC,16,NA,TRBJ2-6,TRBV6-2/TRBV6-3,many
CASTPGTSDWHEHF,TGTGCCAGTACCCCCGGGACTAGCGATTGGCATGAGCATTTT,14,NA,TRBJ1-5,TRBV19,NA
CASSQDNQPQHF,TGTGCCAGCAGCCAAGACAATCAGCCCCAGCATTTT,12,NA,TRBJ1-5,TRBV3-1,many
CASSYSKASGNSYEQYF,TGTGCCAGCAGTTACTCGAAGGCGTCGGGGAACTCCTACGAGCAGTACTTC,17,NA,TRBJ2-7,TRBV6-5,few
CSAEAGPNFTGELFF,TGCAGTGCTGAAGCGGGACCCAACTTCACCGGGGAGCTGTTTTTT,15,TRBD2,TRBJ2-2,TRBV20-1,NA
CASSLSGYTEAFF,TGTGCCAGCAGTTTATCTGGTTACACTGAAGCTTTCTTT,13,NA,TRBJ1-1,TRBV12-3/TRBV12-4,many
CASSTRTGSGANVLNF,TGTGCCAGTAGTACCAGGACAGGGTCTGGGGCCAACGTCCTGAATTTC,16,TRBD1,TRBJ2-6,TRBV19,NA
CASSDLGRRNTEAFF,TGTGCCAGTAGTGACCTGGGACGGAGGAACACTGAAGCTTTCTTT,15,NA,TRBJ1-1,TRBV19,many
CASSPTQGAYGYTF,TGTGCCAGCAGTCCTACACAGGGGGCTTACGGCTACACCTTC,14,TRBD1,TRBJ1-2,TRBV2,many
CASSQGVAVQETQYF,TGCGCCAGCAGCCAAGGGGTAGCTGTCCAAGAGACCCAGTACTTC,15,NA,TRBJ2-5,TRBV4-1,many
CAISDRRGGQETQYF,TGTGCCATCAGTGATCGTCGTGGGGGCCAAGAGACCCAGTACTTC,15,NA,TRBJ2-5,TRBV10-3,many
CASTDGNTGELFF,TGCGCCAGCACCGATGGGAACACCGGGGAGCTGTTTTTT,13,NA,TRBJ2-2,TRBV10-1,NA
CASSLAWGARGETQYF,TGTGCCAGCAGCTTAGCCTGGGGTGCCAGGGGAGAGACCCAGTACTTC,16,NA,TRBJ2-5,TRBV7-6,NA
CASRTTAAESYEQYF,TGTGCCAGCAGGACGACGGCAGCCGAATCCTACGAGCAGTACTTC,15,NA,TRBJ2-7,TRBV2,many
CASSEKLPYGYTF,TGTGCCAGCAGTGAAAAGTTACCCTATGGCTACACCTTC,13,NA,TRBJ1-2,TRBV2,many
CSGGLAGRAFF,TGCAGCGGGGGGCTGGCGGGGCGGGCTTTCTTT,11,NA,TRBJ1-1,TRBV29-1,many
CASSFPGLAGQETQYF,TGCGCCAGCAGCTTTCCAGGACTAGCGGGACAAGAGACCCAGTACTTC,16,TRBD2,TRBJ2-5,TRBV5-1,NA
CASTQDRGDYGYTF,TGTGCCAGCACCCAGGACAGGGGTGACTATGGCTACACCTTC,14,TRBD1,TRBJ1-2,TRBV9,many
CSSLGTGANYGYTF,TGCAGCAGTTTGGGGACAGGGGCTAACTATGGCTACACCTTC,14,TRBD1,TRBJ1-2,TRBV29-1,NA
CASSAVSLGGEETQHF,TGTGCCAGCAGTGCGGTGTCTTTAGGGGGGGAAGAGACCCAGCATTTT,16,NA,TRBJ1-5,TRBV2,NA
CATSRGVASGGQETQYF,TGTGCCACCAGCAGAGGAGTGGCAAGCGGGGGCCAAGAGACCCAGTACTTC,17,TRBD2,TRBJ2-5,TRBV15,many
CASSLDSGGTGELFF,TGTGCCAGCAGCTTGGATAGCGGGGGGACCGGGGAGCTGTTTTTT,15,TRBD2,TRBJ2-2,TRBV7-8,NA
CATSLHRGSAYEQYF,TGTGCCACCAGCCTGCACAGGGGGTCGGCCTACGAGCAGTACTTC,15,TRBD1,TRBJ2-7,TRBV15,many
CASSAAGTGFYEQYF,TGTGCCAGCAGCGCGGCCGGGACAGGATTTTACGAGCAGTACTTC,15,TRBD1,TRBJ2-7,TRBV14,NA
CATSRDLGRKHQNEKLFF,TGTGCCACCAGCAGAGATCTGGGCAGGAAACATCAAAATGAAAAACTGTTTTTT,18,NA,TRBJ1-4,TRBV15,NA
CASVQGSGGETQYF,TGTGCCAGCGTCCAGGGGTCGGGGGGAGAGACCCAGTACTTC,14,NA,TRBJ2-5,TRBV7-2,NA
CASSGGPDYGYTF,TGTGCCAGCAGCGGGGGACCGGACTATGGCTACACCTTC,13,NA,TRBJ1-2,TRBV9,many
CASSYGGRSGELFF,TGTGCCAGCAGTTACGGGGGACGGTCCGGGGAGCTGTTTTTT,14,NA,TRBJ2-2,TRBV6-5,many
CATSRRGQGSGQPQHF,TGTGCCACCAGCAGACGAGGACAGGGTTCGGGACAGCCCCAGCATTTT,16,TRBD1,TRBJ1-5,TRBV15,NA
CSAVGTGAGYTF,TGCAGTGCTGTTGGGACAGGGGCTGGCTACACCTTC,12,TRBD1,TRBJ1-2,TRBV29-1,many
CASGQGEGGYTF,TGTGCCAGTGGACAGGGCGAAGGTGGCTACACCTTC,12,TRBD1,TRBJ1-2,TRBV6-1,NA
CSARDGGEHEQYF,TGCAGTGCTAGAGACGGAGGGGAGCACGAGCAGTACTTC,13,NA,TRBJ2-7,TRBV20-1,many
CASSQGSGLNQPQHF,TGCGCCAGCAGCCAAGGGTCAGGGTTGAATCAGCCCCAGCATTTT,15,NA,TRBJ1-5,TRBV5-1,once
CASSEQDRSTEAFF,TGTGCCAGCAGTGAACAGGACAGGAGCACTGAAGCTTTCTTT,14,TRBD1,TRBJ1-1,TRBV6-5,few
CASSSSGPFYGYTF,TGTGCCAGCAGCTCCTCGGGCCCATTCTATGGCTACACCTTC,14,NA,TRBJ1-2,TRBV5-6,few
CSLLGRVGVHEQYF,TGCAGCCTTCTGGGAAGGGTTGGTGTGCACGAGCAGTACTTC,14,NA,TRBJ2-7,TRBV29-1,NA
CASSPSGAGSYEQYF,TGTGCCAGCAGCCCTAGTGGAGCGGGCTCCTACGAGCAGTACTTC,15,NA,TRBJ2-7,TRBV7-9,NA
CASSYSISGTSITGELFF,TGTGCCAGCAGTTACTCAATCTCAGGGACTAGTATCACCGGGGAGCTGTTTTTT,18,TRBD2,TRBJ2-2,TRBV6-5,NA
CATSRTSAPSYEQYF,TGTGCCACCAGCAGAACTAGCGCGCCTTCCTACGAGCAGTACTTC,15,TRBD2,TRBJ2-7,TRBV15,many
CSVSPEAFF,TGCAGCGTCTCCCCTGAAGCTTTCTTT,9,NA,TRBJ1-1,TRBV29-1,many
CSVEETAGNTIYF,TGCAGCGTTGAGGAGACAGCTGGAAACACCATATATTTT,13,NA,TRBJ1-3,TRBV29-1,once
CASSRGLAGGLETGELFF,TGTGCCAGTAGTAGGGGACTAGCGGGAGGGTTGGAAACCGGGGAGCTGTTTTTT,18,TRBD2,TRBJ2-2,TRBV19,NA
CASSDVSGNYGYTF,TGCGCCAGCAGCGACGTTAGCGGTAACTATGGCTACACCTTC,14,NA,TRBJ1-2,TRBV5-1,many